One sample yielded the 2 T cell receptor beta chains listed below, sequenced in a study of lymphopenia after photon versus proton radiotherapy. TCRdb's table, derived via immunoSEQ multiplex PCR, lists solely in-frame clones and lacks some. The table includes more than 30,000 clones, roughly 84% detected once. Sequences were derived from peripheral blood, sampled from a patient treated with photon-based radiotherapy. The origin of the receptors is a middle-aged man with gastric cancer.

This clone came up once. The gene calls are TRBV15 and TRBJ2-6, with D perhaps TRBD1 (6 bases). The ends were cut back, 5 bases at V and 0 bases at J, with 14 bases in the middle. Germline loops: CDR1 LNHNV, CDR2 YYDKDF (reference sequence). The CDR3 sequence is 17 residues long. CDR3 nucleotides: TGTGCCACCAGCGTTTGGGCAGGGGACTCTGGGGCCAACGTCCTGACTTTC. The encoded protein is CATSVWAGDSGANVLTF.

This sequence joins TRBV30 and TRBJ1-2; 7 bases line up with TRBD1. V gave up 1 base and J gave up 4 bases; unmatched junction bases: 6. The CDR3 consists of 14 residues. CDR1 is GTSNPN and CDR2 is SVGIG in the germline V gene (reference sequence). Here the CDR3 DNA reads TGTGCCTGGAGTGAAACAGGGGTAGTCTATGGCTACACCTTC. Its translation: CAWSETGVVYGYTF.